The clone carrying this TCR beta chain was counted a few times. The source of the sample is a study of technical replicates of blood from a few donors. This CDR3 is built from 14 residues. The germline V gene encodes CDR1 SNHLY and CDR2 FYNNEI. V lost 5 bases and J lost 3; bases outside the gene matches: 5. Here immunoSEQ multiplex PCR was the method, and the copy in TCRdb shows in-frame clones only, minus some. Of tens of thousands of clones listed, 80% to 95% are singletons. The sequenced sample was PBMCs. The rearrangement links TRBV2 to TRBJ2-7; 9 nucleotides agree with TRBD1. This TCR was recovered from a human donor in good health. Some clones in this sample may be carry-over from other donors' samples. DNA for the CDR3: TGTGCCAGCAGTCCACGGACAGGGGTCTACGAGCAGTACTTC. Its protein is CASSPRTGVYEQYF.